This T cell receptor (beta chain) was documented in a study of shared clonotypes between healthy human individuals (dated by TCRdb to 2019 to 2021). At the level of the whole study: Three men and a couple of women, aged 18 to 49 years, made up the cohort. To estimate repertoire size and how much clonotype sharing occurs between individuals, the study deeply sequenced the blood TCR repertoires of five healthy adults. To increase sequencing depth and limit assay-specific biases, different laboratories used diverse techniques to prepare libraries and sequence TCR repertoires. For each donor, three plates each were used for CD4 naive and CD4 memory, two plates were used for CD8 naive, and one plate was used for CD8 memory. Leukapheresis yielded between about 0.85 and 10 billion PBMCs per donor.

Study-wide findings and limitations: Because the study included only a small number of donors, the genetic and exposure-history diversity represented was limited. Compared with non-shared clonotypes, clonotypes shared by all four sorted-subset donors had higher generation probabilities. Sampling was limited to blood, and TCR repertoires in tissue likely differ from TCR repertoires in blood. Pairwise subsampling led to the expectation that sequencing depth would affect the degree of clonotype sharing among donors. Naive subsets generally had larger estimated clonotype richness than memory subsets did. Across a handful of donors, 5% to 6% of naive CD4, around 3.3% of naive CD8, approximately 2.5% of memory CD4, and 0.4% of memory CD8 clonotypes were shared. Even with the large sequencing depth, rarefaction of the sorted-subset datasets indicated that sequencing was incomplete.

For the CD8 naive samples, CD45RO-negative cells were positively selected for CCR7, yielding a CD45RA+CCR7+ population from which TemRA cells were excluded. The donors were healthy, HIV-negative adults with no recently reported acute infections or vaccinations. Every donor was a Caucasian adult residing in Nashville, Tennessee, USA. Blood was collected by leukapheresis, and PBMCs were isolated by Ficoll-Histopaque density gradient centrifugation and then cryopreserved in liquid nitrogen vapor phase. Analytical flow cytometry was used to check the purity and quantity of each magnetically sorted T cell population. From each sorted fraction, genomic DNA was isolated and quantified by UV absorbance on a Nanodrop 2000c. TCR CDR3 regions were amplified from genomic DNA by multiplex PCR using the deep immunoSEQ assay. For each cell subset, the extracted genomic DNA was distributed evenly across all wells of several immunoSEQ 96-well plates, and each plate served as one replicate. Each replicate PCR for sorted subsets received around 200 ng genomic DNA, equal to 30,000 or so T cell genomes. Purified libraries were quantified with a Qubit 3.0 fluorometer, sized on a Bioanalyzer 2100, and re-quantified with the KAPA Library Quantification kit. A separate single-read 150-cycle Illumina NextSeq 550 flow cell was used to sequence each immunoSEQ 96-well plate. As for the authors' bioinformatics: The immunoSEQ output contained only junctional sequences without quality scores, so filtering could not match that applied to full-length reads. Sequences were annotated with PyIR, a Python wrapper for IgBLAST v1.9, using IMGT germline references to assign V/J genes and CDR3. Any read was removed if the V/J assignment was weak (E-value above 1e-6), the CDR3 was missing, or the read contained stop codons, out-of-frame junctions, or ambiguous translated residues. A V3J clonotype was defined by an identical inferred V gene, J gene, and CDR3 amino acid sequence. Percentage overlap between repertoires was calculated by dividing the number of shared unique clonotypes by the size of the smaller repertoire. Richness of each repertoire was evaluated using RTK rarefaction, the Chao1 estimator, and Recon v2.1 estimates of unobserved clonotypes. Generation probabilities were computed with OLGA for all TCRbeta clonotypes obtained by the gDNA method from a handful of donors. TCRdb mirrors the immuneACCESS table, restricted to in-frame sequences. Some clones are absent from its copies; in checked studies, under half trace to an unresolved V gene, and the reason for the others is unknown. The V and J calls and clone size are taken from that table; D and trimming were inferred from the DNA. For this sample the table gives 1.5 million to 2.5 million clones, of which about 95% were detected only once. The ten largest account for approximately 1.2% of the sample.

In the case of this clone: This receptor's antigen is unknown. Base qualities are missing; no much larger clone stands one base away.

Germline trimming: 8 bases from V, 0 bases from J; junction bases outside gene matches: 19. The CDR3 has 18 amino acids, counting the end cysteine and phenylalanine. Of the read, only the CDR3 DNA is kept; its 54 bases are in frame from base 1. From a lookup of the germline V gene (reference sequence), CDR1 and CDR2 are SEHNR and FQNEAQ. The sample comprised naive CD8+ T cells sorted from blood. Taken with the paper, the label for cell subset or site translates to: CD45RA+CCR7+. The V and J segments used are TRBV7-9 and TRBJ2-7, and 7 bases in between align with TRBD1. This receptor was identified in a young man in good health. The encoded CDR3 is CASEGPLILGTDSYEQYF. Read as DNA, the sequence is TGTGCCAGCGAGGGCCCCCTGATTTTGGGGACAGACTCCTACGAGCAGTACTTC.